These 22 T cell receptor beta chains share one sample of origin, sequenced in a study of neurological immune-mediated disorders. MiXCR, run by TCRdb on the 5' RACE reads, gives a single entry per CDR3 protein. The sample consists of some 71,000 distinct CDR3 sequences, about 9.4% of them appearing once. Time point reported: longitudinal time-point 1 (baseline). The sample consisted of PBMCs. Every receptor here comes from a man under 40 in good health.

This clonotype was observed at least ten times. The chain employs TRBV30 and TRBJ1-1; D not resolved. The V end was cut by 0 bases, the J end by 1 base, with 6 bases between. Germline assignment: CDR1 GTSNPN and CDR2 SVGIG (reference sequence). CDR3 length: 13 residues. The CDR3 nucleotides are TGTGCCTGGAGTGTAAACAGGAACACTGAAGCTTTCTTT. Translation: CAWSVNRNTEAFF.

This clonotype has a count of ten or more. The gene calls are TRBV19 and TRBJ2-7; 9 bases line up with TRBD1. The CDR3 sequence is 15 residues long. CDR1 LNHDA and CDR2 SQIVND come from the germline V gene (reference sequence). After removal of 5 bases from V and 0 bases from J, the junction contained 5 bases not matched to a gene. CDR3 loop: CASSPRDRDSYEQYF. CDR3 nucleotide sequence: TGTGCCAGTAGTCCCCGGGACAGGGACTCCTACGAGCAGTACTTC.

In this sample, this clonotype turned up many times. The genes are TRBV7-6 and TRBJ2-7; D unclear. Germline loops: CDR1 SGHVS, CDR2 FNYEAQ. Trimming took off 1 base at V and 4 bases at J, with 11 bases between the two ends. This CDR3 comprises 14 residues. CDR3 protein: CASSLVHTSYEQYF. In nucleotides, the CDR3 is TGTGCCAGCAGCTTAGTGCACACGAGTTACGAGCAGTACTTC.

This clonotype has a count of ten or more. For the CDR3, the DNA is TGTGCCAGCAGCCTAACCGGGACAGGGTTGAACGAGCAGTACTTC. Encoded protein: CASSLTGTGLNEQYF. This chain uses TRBV7-2 with TRBJ2-7; 9 bases are a match to TRBD1. CDR3 length: 15 amino acids. Trimming cost V 5 bases and J 5 bases; bases outside gene matches: 10. Per the germline V gene, CDR1 is SGHTA and CDR2 is FQGNSA.

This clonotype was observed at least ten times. CDR3 nucleotides: TGCAGTGCGCCCCCGGGGAGGGCTATCGCAGATACGCAGTATTTT. Its translation: CSAPPGRAIADTQYF. V is TRBV20-1 and J is TRBJ2-3; 7 bases map to TRBD2. The CDR3 covers 15 residues. With 6 bases clipped from V and 4 bases from J, the junction kept 13 bases outside the gene matches. The germline V gene has CDR1 DFQATT and CDR2 SNEGSKA (reference sequence).

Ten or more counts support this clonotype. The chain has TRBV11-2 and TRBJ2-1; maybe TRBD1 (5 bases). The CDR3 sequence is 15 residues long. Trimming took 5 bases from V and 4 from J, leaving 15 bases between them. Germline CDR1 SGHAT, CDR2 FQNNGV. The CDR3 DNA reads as TGTGCCAGCAGCGGATGGGCAGGGATTTACAATGAGCAGTTCTTC. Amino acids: CASSGWAGIYNEQFF.

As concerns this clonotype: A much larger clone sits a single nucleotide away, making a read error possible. CDR3 DNA: TGCAGTGCTAGAGCCGGGATCGAAAACTATGGCTACACCTTC. Its protein product is CSARAGIENYGYTF. V gene TRBV20-1 combines with J gene TRBJ1-2; D gene unclear. Trimming left V 1 base short and J 2 bases short, with 11 bases between. Germline V lookup: CDR1 DFQATT, CDR2 SNEGSKA (reference sequence). The CDR3 extends over 14 amino acids.

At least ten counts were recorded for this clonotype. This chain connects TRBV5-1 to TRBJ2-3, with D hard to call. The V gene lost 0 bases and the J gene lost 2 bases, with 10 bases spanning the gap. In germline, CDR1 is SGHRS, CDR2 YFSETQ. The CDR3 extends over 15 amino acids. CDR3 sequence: CASSLGGASTDTQYF. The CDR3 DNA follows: TGCGCCAGCAGCTTGGGAGGCGCGTCCACAGATACGCAGTATTTT.

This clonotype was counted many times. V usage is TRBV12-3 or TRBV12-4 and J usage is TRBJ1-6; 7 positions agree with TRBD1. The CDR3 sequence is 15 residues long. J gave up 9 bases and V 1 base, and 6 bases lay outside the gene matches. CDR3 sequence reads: CASSLVPGGGSPLHF. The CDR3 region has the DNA TGTGCCAGCAGTTTAGTACCAGGGGGTGGTTCACCCCTCCACTTT.

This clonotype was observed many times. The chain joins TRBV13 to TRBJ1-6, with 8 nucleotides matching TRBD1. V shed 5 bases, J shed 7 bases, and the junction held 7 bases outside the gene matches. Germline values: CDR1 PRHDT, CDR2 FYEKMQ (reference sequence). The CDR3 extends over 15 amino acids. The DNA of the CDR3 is TGTGCCAGCAGCCTCCGGACAGGGCACAATTCACCCCTCCACTTT. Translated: CASSLRTGHNSPLHF.

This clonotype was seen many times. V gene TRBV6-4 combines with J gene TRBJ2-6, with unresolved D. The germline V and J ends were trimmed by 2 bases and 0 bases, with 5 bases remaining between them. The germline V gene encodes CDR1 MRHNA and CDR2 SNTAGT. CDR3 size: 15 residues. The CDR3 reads CASSDTLSGANVLTF. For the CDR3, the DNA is TGTGCCAGCAGTGACACCCTCTCTGGGGCCAACGTCCTGACTTTC.

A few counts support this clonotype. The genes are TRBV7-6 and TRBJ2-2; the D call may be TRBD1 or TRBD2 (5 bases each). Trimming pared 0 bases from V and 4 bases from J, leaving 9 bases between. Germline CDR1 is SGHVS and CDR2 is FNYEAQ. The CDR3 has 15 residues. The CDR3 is CASSLARGRTGELFF. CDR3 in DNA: TGTGCCAGCAGCTTAGCGAGGGGTCGCACCGGGGAGCTGTTTTTT.

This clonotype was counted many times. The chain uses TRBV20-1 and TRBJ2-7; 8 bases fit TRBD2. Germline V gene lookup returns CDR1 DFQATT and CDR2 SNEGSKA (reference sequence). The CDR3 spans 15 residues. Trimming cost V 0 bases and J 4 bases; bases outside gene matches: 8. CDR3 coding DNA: TGCAGTGCTAGAGAGAGGAGCGGGAGTTGGTACGAGCAGTACTTC. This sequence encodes CSARERSGSWYEQYF.

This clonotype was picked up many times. The CDR3 loop is CASSFVGGSVPYEQYF. CDR3 DNA sequence: TGCGCCAGCAGCTTTGTTGGTGGGAGCGTCCCCTACGAGCAGTACTTC. This chain uses TRBV5-1 with TRBJ2-7; TRBD2 is a possible D gene (5 bases). Germline V CDR1 and CDR2: SGHRS, YFSETQ. The CDR3 runs to 16 residues. Trimming cost V 2 bases and J 2 bases, with 17 bases left between them.

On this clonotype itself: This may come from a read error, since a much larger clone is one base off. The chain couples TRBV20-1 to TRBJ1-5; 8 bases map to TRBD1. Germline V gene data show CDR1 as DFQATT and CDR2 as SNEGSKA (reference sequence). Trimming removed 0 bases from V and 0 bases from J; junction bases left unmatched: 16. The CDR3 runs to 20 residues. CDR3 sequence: CSAREFPGQVFGDSNQPQHF. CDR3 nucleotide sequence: TGCAGTGCTAGAGAGTTCCCGGGACAGGTATTCGGGGATAGCAATCAGCCCCAGCATTTT.

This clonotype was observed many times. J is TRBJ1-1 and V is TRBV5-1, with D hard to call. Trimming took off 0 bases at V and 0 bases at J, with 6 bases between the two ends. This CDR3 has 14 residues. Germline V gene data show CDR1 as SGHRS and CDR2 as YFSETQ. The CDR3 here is CASSLDYLNTEAFF. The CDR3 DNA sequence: TGCGCCAGCAGCTTGGACTACCTGAACACTGAAGCTTTCTTT.

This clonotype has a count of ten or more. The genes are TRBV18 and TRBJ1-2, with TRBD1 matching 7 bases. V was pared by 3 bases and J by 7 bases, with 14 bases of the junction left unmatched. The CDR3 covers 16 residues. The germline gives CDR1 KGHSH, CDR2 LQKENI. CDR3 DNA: TGTGCCAGCTCACCTACTTTGACAGGGAGTCTGCGTGGCTACACCTTC. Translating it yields CASSPTLTGSLRGYTF. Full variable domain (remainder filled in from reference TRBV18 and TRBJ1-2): NAGVMQNPRHLVRRRGQEARLRCSPMKGHSHVYWYRQLPEEGLKFMVYLQKENIIDESGMPKERFSAEFPKEGPSILRIQQVVRGDSAAYFCASSPTLTGSLRGYTFGSGTRLTVV.

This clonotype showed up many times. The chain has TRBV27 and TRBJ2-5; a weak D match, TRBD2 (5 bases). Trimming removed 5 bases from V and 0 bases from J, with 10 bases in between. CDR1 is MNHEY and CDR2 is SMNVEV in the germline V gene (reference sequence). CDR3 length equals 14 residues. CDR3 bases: TGTGCCAGCAGTCTAGCTCGGTACCAAGAGACCCAGTACTTC. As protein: CASSLARYQETQYF.

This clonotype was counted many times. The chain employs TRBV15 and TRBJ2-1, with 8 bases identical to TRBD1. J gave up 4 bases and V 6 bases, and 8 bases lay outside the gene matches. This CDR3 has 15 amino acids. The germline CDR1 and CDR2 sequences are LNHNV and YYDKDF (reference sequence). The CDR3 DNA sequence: TGTGCCACCAGGGAAGACAGGGGTTCGTACAATGAGCAGTTCTTC. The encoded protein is CATREDRGSYNEQFF. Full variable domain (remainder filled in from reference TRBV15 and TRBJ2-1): DAMVIQNPRYQVTQFGKPVTLSCSQTLNHNVMYWYQQKSSQAPKLLFHYYDKDFNNEADTPDNFQSRRPNTSFCFLDIRSPGLGDTAMYLCATREDRGSYNEQFFGPGTRLTVL.

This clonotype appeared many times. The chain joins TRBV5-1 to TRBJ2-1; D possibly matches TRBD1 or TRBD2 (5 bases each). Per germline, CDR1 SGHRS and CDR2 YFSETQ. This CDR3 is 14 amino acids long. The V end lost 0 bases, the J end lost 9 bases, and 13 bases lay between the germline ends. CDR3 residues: CASSLGLGEGEQFF. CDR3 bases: TGCGCCAGCAGCTTGGGGTTGGGGGAAGGTGAGCAGTTCTTC.

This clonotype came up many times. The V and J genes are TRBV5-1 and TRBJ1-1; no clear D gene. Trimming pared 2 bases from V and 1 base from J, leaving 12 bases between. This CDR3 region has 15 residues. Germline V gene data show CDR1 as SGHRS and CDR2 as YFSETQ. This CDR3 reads CASSFVATSNTEAFF. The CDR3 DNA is TGCGCCAGCAGCTTTGTGGCCACTTCGAACACTGAAGCTTTCTTT.

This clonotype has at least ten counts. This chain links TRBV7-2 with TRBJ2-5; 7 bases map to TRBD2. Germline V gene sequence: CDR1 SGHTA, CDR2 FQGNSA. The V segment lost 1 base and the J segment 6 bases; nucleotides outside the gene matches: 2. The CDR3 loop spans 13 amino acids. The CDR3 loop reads CASSLVGTKTQYF. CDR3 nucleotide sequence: TGTGCCAGCAGCTTAGTCGGGACTAAGACCCAGTACTTC.